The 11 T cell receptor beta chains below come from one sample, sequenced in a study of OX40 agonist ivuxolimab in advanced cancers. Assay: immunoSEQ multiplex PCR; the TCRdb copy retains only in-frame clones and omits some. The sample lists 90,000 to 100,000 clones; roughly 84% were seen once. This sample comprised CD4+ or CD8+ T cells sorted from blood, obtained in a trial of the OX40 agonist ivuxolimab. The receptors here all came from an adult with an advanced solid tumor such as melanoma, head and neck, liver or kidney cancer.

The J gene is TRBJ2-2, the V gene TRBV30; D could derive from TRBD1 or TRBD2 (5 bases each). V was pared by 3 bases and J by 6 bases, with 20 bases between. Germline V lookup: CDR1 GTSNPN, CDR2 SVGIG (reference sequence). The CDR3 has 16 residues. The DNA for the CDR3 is TGTGCCTGGAGCGTGGGACCGGGCACGGCCCCCGGGGAGCTGTTTTTT. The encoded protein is CAWSVGPGTAPGELFF.

The CDR3 nucleotides read TGTGCCAGCAGCTTTGGGGAGACCCAGTACTTC. Translated, it gives CASSFGETQYF. The chain recombines TRBV5-4 with TRBJ2-5; D unresolved. Trimming took off 2 bases at V and 5 bases at J, with 4 bases between the two ends. Germline values: CDR1 SGHNT, CDR2 YYREEE (reference sequence). The CDR3 loop spans 11 amino acids. The whole variable domain, filled in from reference TRBV5-4 and TRBJ2-5, reads ETGVTQSPTHLIKTRGQQVTLRCSSQSGHNTVSWYQQALGQGPQFIFQYYREEENGRGNFPPRFSGLQFPNYSSELNVNALELDDSALYLCASSFGETQYFGPGTRLLVL.

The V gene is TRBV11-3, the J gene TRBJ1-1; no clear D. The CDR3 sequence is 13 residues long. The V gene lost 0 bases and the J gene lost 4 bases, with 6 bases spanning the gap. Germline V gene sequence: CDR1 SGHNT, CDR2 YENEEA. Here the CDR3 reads CASSLETATEAFF. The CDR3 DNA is TGTGCCAGCAGCTTAGAAACGGCCACTGAAGCTTTCTTT.

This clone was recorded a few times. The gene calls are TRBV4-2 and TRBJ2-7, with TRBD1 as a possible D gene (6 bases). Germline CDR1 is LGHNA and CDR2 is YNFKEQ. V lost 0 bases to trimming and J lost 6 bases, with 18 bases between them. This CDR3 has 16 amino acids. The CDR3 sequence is CASSQEKFDEGVEQYF. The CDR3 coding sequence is TGTGCCAGCAGCCAAGAGAAATTCGATGAGGGGGTCGAGCAGTACTTC.

CDR3 in DNA: TGTGCCAGCAGCGGACTTGTAGCGGAGAACTACAATGAGCAGTTCTTC. Amino acids: CASSGLVAENYNEQFF. V gene TRBV7-9 combines with J gene TRBJ2-1; maybe TRBD2 (6 bases). The V end was cut by 5 bases, the J end by 3 bases, with 17 bases between. In germline, CDR1 is SEHNR, CDR2 FQNEAQ (reference sequence). The CDR3 totals 16 residues.

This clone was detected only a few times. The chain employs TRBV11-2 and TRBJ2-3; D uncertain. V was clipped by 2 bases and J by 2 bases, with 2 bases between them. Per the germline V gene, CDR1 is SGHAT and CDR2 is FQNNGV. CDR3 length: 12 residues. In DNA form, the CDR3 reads TGTGCCAGCAGCTTATACACAGATACGCAGTATTTT. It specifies CASSLYTDTQYF.

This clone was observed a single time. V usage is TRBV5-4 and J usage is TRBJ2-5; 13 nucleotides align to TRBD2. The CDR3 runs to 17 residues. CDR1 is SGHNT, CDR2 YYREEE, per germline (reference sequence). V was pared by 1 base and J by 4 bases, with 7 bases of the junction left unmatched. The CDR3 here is CASSLTGLAGLGETQYF. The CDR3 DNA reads TGTGCCAGCAGCTTGACGGGACTAGCGGGACTCGGAGAGACCCAGTACTTC.

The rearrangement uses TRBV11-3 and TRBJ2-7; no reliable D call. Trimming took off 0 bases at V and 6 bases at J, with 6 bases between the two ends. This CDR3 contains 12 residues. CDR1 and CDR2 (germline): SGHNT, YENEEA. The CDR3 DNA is TGTGCCAGCAGCTTAGATCTAGGCGAGCAGTACTTC. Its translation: CASSLDLGEQYF. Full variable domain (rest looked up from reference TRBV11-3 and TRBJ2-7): EAGVVQSPRYKIIEKKQPVAFWCNPISGHNTLYWYLQNLGQGPELLIRYENEEAVDDSQLPKDRFSAERLKGVDSTLKIQPAELGDSAVYLCASSLDLGEQYFGPGTRLTVT.

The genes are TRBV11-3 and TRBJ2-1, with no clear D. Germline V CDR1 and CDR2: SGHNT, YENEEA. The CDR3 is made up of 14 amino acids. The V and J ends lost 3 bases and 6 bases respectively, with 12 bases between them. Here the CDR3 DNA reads TGTGCCAGCAGCTTCAGTAGACTCACCAATGAGCAGTTCTTC. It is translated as CASSFSRLTNEQFF.

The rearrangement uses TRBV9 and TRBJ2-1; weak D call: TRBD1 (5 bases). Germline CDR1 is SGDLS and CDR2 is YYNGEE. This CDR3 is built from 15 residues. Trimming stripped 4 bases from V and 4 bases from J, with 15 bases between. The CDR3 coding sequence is TGTGCCAGCAGCTCCCCAGGGCTCGCATACAATGAGCAGTTCTTC. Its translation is CASSSPGLAYNEQFF.

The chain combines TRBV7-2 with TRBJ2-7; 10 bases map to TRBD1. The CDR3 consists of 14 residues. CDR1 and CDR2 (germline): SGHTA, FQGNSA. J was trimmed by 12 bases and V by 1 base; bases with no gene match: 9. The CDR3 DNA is TGTGCCAGCAGCTTAGTGGGACAGGGGCTTATTATGTACTTC. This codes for CASSLVGQGLIMYF.